This T cell receptor beta chain was profiled in a study of blood T cell repertoires in COVID-19 (dated by TCRdb to the early 2020s). A note on the overall study: Samples covering the acute and convalescent phases of COVID-19 were provided by collaborators in the United States, Italy and Spain. The prospective study material was composed of cDNA or gDNA derived from T cells, B-cell-depleted T cells, or PBMCs. Deeply sampled blood TCRbeta repertoires from subjects exposed to, actively infected with, or recovered from COVID-19 were included in the dataset. The repertoires were released in a freely available public database meant as a resource for research on the immune response to SARS-CoV-2. Samples came from the ongoing ImmuneRACE study (first 160 participants) plus 1,254 subjects from 6 global collaborators. A de-identified subject ID, COVID-19 status, age in years and sex were almost always included in the sample metadata. Where available, HLA class I and class II types were obtained from metadata supplied by the sample provider rather than from assay-based typing.

Via the germline V gene, CDR1 is SGHRS and CDR2 YFSETQ. V drops 0 bases and J drops 3 bases, leaving 10 bases in between. The CDR3 sequence holds 14 residues, the cysteine and phenylalanine included. CDR3 DNA is the only sequence kept; it has 42 bases, read in frame from the first base. The immunoSEQ Assay, a bias-controlled multiplex PCR, was used to amplify TCRbeta CDR3 regions from genomic DNA. The authors' pipeline ran thus. The number of nucleated cells in each sample was estimated by amplification of reference gene primers within the assay. To quantify the absolute abundance of each unique TCRbeta CDR3 rearrangement, sequence reads were collapsed and filtered. For each sample, productive Simpson clonality was calculated by taking the square root of Simpson's diversity index across productive rearrangements. TCRdb limited this immuneACCESS table to in-frame rearrangements with V and J called. A share of clones is missing; checked studies link under half to unresolved V genes, and the rest is unexplained. V, J and clone size are taken as reported in that table, and D and trimming were inferred from the DNA itself. Present in this sample are some 60,000 clones, 90% of which were seen just once. The ten biggest clones cover roughly 1.3% of the sample.

This clone was observed a handful of times. Its antigen specificity is not known. No qualities accompany the bases; no much larger clone lies one base away. The study at large found these results: Clinical and demographic metadata were provided uncurated, with the amount varying by source and participant.

The collaborating institutions used their own protocols to collect whole blood in K2EDTA tubes. For TCRbeta analysis, collaborator samples were shipped as frozen whole blood, as isolated PBMCs, or as DNA extracted from either sample type. This receptor was obtained from a man in his fifties or sixties with acute or convalescent COVID-19. Sequenced: peripheral blood. The receptor chain draws on TRBV5-1 and TRBJ2-7, and TRBD2 may be the D gene, going by 6 matching bases. Here the CDR3 is given as CASSLAGGDYEQYF. Here is the DNA: TGCGCCAGCAGCTTGGCCGGCGGGGACTACGAGCAGTACTTC. Outside the CDR3, residues come from the reference TRBV5-1 and TRBJ2-7 proteins, so the full variable domain is: KAGVTQTPRYLIKTRGQQVTLSCSPISGHRSVSWYQQTPGQGLQFLFEYFSETQRNKGNFPGRFSGRQFSNSRSEMNVSTLELGDSALYLCASSLAGGDYEQYFGPGTRLTVT.